This TCR beta chain was obtained from a study of beta chain features in type 1 diabetes. Study in general: No age, gender or cell yield differences were seen between patients and healthy donors.

There are a few counts of this clone. The antigen is unknown. Every bit of the isolated RNA underwent reverse transcription, so sequencing read expressed TCRB transcripts. Profiling relied on immunoSEQ multiplex PCR, and the TCRdb table lists in-frame clones only, not all of them. The sample records a few hundred thousand clones, roughly 11% being singletons. CDR1 and CDR2 from the germline V gene are LNHNV and YYDKDF (reference sequence). After removal of 3 bases from V and 8 bases from J, the junction contained 13 bases not matched to a gene. The CDR3 has 16 residues. Overall study findings and caveats: PCR, the amplification step, might favor shorter templates, equally in patients and controls. In all four CD4+ subsets, TCRB CDR3 length was significantly, moderately reduced in type 1 diabetes.

Central memory, naive, regulatory and stem cell-like memory CD4+ cells were sorted by CD45RO/CCR7/CD25/CD127/CD95/CD27. The chain joins TRBV15 to TRBJ2-1, with 7 bases aligning to TRBD1. This receptor was identified in a young man with type 1 diabetes. Input material: naive CD4+ T cells from blood. The CDR3: CATSRMTGNLFHEQFF. For the CDR3, the DNA is TGTGCCACCAGCAGGATGACAGGGAATCTCTTCCATGAGCAGTTCTTC.